This TCR beta chain is from a study of T cell repertoires in urothelial bladder cancer. Study-level background: Three lesions each were cT0, cTa, cT1, and cT2 or greater.

Notes on the study in general: A single clone reached about 2% in benign versus up to about 17% in carcinoma. Infiltrating lymphocytes: median 2% in carcinoma versus 9.5% to 15% in benign specimens.

Comment on this clone: The antigen is unknown.

Clones were sequenced by immunoSEQ multiplex PCR, and TCRdb holds only the in-frame ones, with some missing. The sample lists about 11,000 clones; approximately 71% were seen once. The source of this sequence is a human donor with a benign inflammatory bladder lesion. The sequencing sample was made of tumor-infiltrating cells from bladder cancer.

CDR3 loop: CASSPSFISGTGGTGELFF. In DNA, the CDR3 is TGTGCCAGCTCACCTTCGTTTATCTCCGGGACAGGGGGCACCGGGGAGCTGTTTTTT. V usage is TRBV18 and J usage is TRBJ2-2, with 11 positions matching TRBD1. From germline, CDR1 is KGHSH and CDR2 LQKENI. Trimming removed 3 bases from V and 4 bases from J; junction bases left unmatched: 13. The length of the CDR3 is 19 residues.